Below are 23 T cell receptor beta chains sequenced from a single sample in a study of Graves' ophthalmopathy and Graves' hyperthyroidism. RNA served as the template for amplifying TCR beta CDR3 regions. HTBI primers were used in a first-round RT-PCR, which preceded a second-round multiplex PCR. TCRdb independently ran MiXCR on the multiplex PCR reads; one entry per CDR3 protein. The sample records 580,000 or so distinct CDR3 sequences, roughly 40% being singletons. Source material: peripheral blood or thyroid tissue (not recorded which). The source is an adult man with Graves' hyperthyroidism.

The sample holds many counts of this clonotype. J is TRBJ2-2 and V is TRBV12-3 or TRBV12-4; the match to TRBD1 covers 8 bases. The trim removed 5 bases at V and 6 bases at J, leaving 5 bases unmatched. The CDR3 extends over 14 amino acids. In nucleotides, the CDR3 is TGTGCCAGCAGTCAGGACAGGGATTCCGGGGAGCTGTTTTTT. This translates into CASSQDRDSGELFF.

The chain uses TRBV5-1 and TRBJ2-2; D might be TRBD1 (6 bases). This CDR3 is built from 11 residues. The germline V gene has CDR1 SGHRS and CDR2 YFSETQ. V dropped 7 bases and J dropped 8 bases, with 9 bases sitting between them. CDR3 sequence (DNA): TGCGCCAGCCCCGGGACAGGGGAGCTGTTTTTT. This sequence encodes CASPGTGELFF.

This clonotype was observed at least ten times. The V gene is TRBV20-1, the J gene TRBJ1-1; D is perhaps TRBD1 (6 bases). The CDR3 totals 12 residues. Looked up from germline, CDR1 is DFQATT and CDR2 is SNEGSKA (reference sequence). V was pared by 4 bases and J by 4 bases, with 10 bases between. The CDR3 spells CSANTGSTEAFF. For the CDR3, the DNA is TGCAGTGCTAACACAGGGTCCACTGAAGCTTTCTTT.

In this sample, this clonotype turned up many times. The chain recombines TRBV9 with TRBJ1-2; D unclear. CDR3 size: 15 residues. Trimming left V 4 bases short and J 4 bases short, with 17 bases between. CDR1 SGDLS and CDR2 YYNGEE come from the germline V gene. In DNA, the CDR3 is TGTGCCAGCAGCCTAAGCGCCCTCGGGATCTATGGCTACACCTTC. Encoded protein: CASSLSALGIYGYTF.

V is TRBV20-1 and J is TRBJ2-7; the D call may be TRBD1 or TRBD2 (5 bases each). Germline loops: CDR1 DFQATT, CDR2 SNEGSKA (reference sequence). V gave up 6 bases and J gave up 12 bases, with 12 bases separating them. The CDR3 loop spans 9 amino acids. CDR3 in DNA: TGCAGTGCCCCGAGGGGTGGGTACTTC. It translates to CSAPRGGYF.

The chain carries TRBV7-2 and TRBJ2-7; no definite D call. Judging by the DNA end, TRBJ2-1 fits better; the J call may be wrong. CDR3 length: 13 residues. CDR1 is SGHTA and CDR2 is FQGNSA in the germline V gene. The CDR3 sequence is CASSSPQMNEQFF. CDR3 bases: TGTGCCAGCAGCTCACCCCAAATGAATGAGCAGTTCTTC.

Notes on this clonotype: This sequence may be a read error, since a much larger clone differs from it by one base. The chain couples TRBV7-2 to TRBJ2-5; D perhaps matches TRBD2 (5 bases). Trimming removed 7 bases from V and 3 bases from J, with 12 bases in between. CDR3 length: 13 amino acids. CDR1 and CDR2 (germline): SGHTA, FQGNSA. The CDR3 reads CASNLPGKETQYF. The CDR3 coding sequence is TGTGCCAGCAACTTGCCGGGGAAAGAGACCCAGTACTTC.

This clonotype was counted a few times. The V and J genes are TRBV27 and TRBJ1-2; D gene unclear. The CDR3 spans 13 residues. V dropped 4 bases and J dropped 5 bases, with 11 bases sitting between them. Germline CDR1 and CDR2: MNHEY and SMNVEV (reference sequence). DNA for the CDR3: TGTGCCAGCAGTTATCGAACGGGATATGGCTACACCTTC. Residues: CASSYRTGYGYTF.

This clonotype has a handful of counts. The chain recombines TRBV15 with TRBJ1-4; 10 positions match TRBD1. The CDR3 sequence is 13 residues long. Germline CDR1 reads LNHNV; CDR2 reads YYDKDF (reference sequence). After removal of 11 bases from V and 2 bases from J, the junction contained 2 bases not matched to a gene. The CDR3: CAGQGGTNEKLFF. The CDR3 coding sequence is TGTGCCGGACAGGGGGGTACTAATGAAAAACTGTTTTTT.

V is TRBV11-2 and J is TRBJ2-1, with 12 bases that match TRBD2. J was trimmed by 10 bases and V by 7 bases; bases with no gene match: 5. The CDR3 runs 13 residues. Germline CDR1 SGHAT, CDR2 FQNNGV. The DNA for the CDR3 is TGTGCCAGCAAGGGGACTAGCGGGCGGGAGCAGTTCTTC. Its protein is CASKGTSGREQFF.

About this clonotype itself: The junction differs from germline at one of its ends, possibly a read error. The chain carries TRBV2 and TRBJ2-5, with 8 bases aligning to TRBD1. Germline V lookup: CDR1 SNHLY, CDR2 FYNNEI. The CDR3 spans 15 residues. In DNA form, the CDR3 reads TGTGCCAGCAGTGAAGAGGGCAGGGGGCAAGAGACCCGGTACTTC. The encoded protein is CASSEEGRGQETRYF.

The chain uses TRBV29-1 and TRBJ1-4, with D perhaps TRBD1 (6 bases). Trimming took off 2 bases at V and 10 bases at J, with 14 bases between the two ends. CDR1 and CDR2 from the germline V gene are SQVTM and ANQGSEA. This CDR3 region has 13 residues. The chain's CDR3 is CSVESQGYGKLFF. The DNA for the CDR3 is TGCAGCGTTGAAAGTCAGGGGTACGGAAAACTGTTTTTT.

Note on this clonotype: It may be a read error: a sequence one base away is much more abundant. The CDR3, as DNA: TGTGCCAGCAGCCTCACCGGGCCCTTTGGAAGGGACTATGGCTACACCTTC. It codes for CASSLTGPFGRDYGYTF. The chain links TRBV7-3 to TRBJ1-2, with D uncertain. The V gene's germline CDR1 is SGHTA and CDR2 FQGTGA. The V gene lost 5 bases and the J gene lost 3 bases, with 22 bases spanning the gap. CDR3 length: 17 residues.

The sample holds many counts of this clonotype. The chain couples TRBV6-5 to TRBJ1-2; D is ambiguous. Per the germline V gene, CDR1 is MNHEY and CDR2 is SVGAGI. The V end lost 8 bases, the J end lost 4 bases, and 23 bases lay between the germline ends. CDR3 length equals 16 residues. The CDR3 sequence: CASPAAKGSTSYGYTF. Here the CDR3 DNA reads TGTGCCAGCCCCGCGGCAAAAGGATCTACGTCCTATGGCTACACCTTC.

V usage is TRBV5-6 and J usage is TRBJ2-3; D may correspond to TRBD1 or TRBD2 (5 bases each). The CDR3 has 13 residues. The germline V gene encodes CDR1 SGHDT and CDR2 YYEEEE. The V end lost 4 bases, the J end lost 5 bases, and 11 bases lay between the germline ends. This CDR3 reads CASSQGAGDTQYF. CDR3 DNA sequence: TGTGCCAGCAGCCAAGGGGCGGGAGATACGCAGTATTTT.

With regard to this clonotype: A much larger clone differs by one base, so this may be a read error. This chain uses TRBV5-1 with TRBJ2-7; D perhaps matches TRBD1 (7 bases). This CDR3 spans 15 amino acids. Germline assignment: CDR1 SGHRS and CDR2 YFSETQ. This CDR3 is CASSRGTAKFYEQHF. The DNA for the CDR3 is TGCGCCAGCAGCCGGGGGACAGCCAAATTCTACGAGCAGCACTTC.

J is TRBJ1-2 and V is TRBV2; D call uncertain. Trimming left V 5 bases short and J 10 bases short, with 20 bases between. Germline values: CDR1 SNHLY, CDR2 FYNNEI. This CDR3 spans 14 amino acids. The CDR3 protein is CASSFDEHSEDYTF. The CDR3 coding sequence is TGTGCCAGCAGTTTCGATGAACATTCGGAAGACTACACCTTC.

The sample holds many counts of this clonotype. The chain has TRBV29-1 and TRBJ2-5; 7 bases agree with TRBD1. The CDR3 spans 12 residues. V lost 5 bases, J lost 2 bases, and 2 bases stayed unmatched. The germline gives CDR1 SQVTM, CDR2 ANQGSEA. The CDR3 is CSVRQGQETQYF. The CDR3 DNA follows: TGCAGCGTTAGACAGGGACAAGAGACCCAGTACTTC.

This clonotype was seen a handful of times. The rearrangement joins TRBV2 to TRBJ1-6; unclear D gene. The CDR3 contains 13 residues. With 2 bases removed from V and 6 bases from J, the gap between germline ends came to 5 bases. The germline V gene encodes CDR1 SNHLY and CDR2 FYNNEI. The CDR3 DNA follows: TGTGCCAGCAGTGAACTTCTTAATTCACCCCTCCACTTT. This codes for CASSELLNSPLHF.

This clonotype was observed at least ten times. The chain combines TRBV20-1 with TRBJ2-7, with D perhaps being TRBD1 or TRBD2 (5 bases each). The CDR3 consists of 14 residues. The germline V and J ends were trimmed by 6 bases and 3 bases, with 18 bases remaining between them. CDR1 DFQATT and CDR2 SNEGSKA come from the germline V gene (reference sequence). CDR3 DNA: TGCAGTGCAAACTACCGGGACCTAAACTACGAGCAGTACTTC. As protein: CSANYRDLNYEQYF.

This clonotype has a count of ten or more. The chain uses TRBV7-9 and TRBJ2-5; D is perhaps TRBD2 (6 bases). Germline CDR1 and CDR2: SEHNR and FQNEAQ (reference sequence). The CDR3 runs 15 residues. The V gene lost 1 base and the J gene lost 1 base, with 10 bases spanning the gap. CDR3 sequence (DNA): TGTGCCAGCAGCTTAGGAATTAGCGGCCAAGAGACCCAGTACTTC. This codes for CASSLGISGQETQYF.

In its sample, this clonotype was seen a few times. The chain carries TRBV20-1 and TRBJ2-3; D may match TRBD1 or TRBD2 (5 bases each). The V and J ends lost 6 bases and 1 base respectively, with 11 bases between them. The CDR3 covers 13 residues. Germline assignment: CDR1 DFQATT and CDR2 SNEGSKA (reference sequence). This chain's CDR3 is CSAWGWRTDTQYF. CDR3 coding DNA: TGCAGTGCCTGGGGGTGGCGCACAGATACGCAGTATTTT.

This clonotype was found a few times. The chain uses TRBV6-6 and TRBJ2-7; D gene uncertain. The CDR3 sequence is 12 residues long. Germline V gives CDR1 MNHNY, CDR2 SVGAGI (reference sequence). V lost 5 bases and J lost 4, with 9 bases in between. CDR3 sequence: CASSPHLYEQYF. For the CDR3, the DNA is TGTGCCAGCAGTCCTCATTTATACGAGCAGTACTTC.